A selection of T cell receptor beta chains follows, all from one sample in a study of Ad26.COV2.S vaccination and SARS-CoV-2 variants. Assay used: immunoSEQ multiplex PCR; TCRdb lists only in-frame clones, some missing. Of about 350,000 clones listed, 90% to 95% are singletons. The material was peripheral blood, obtained after recovery from COVID-19. These receptors all come from a human donor who had recovered from COVID-19. Both conserved end residues are part of each CDR3. Each record gives: clone size, J gene, D gene, V gene, CDR3 DNA, CDR3 protein. The D gene is left open where the match is weak. Clone sizes are given selectively: once, few, many, or a class where the clone is expanded.

once,TRBJ2-3,TRBD2,TRBV6-5,TGTGCCAGCAGCCAGCGGGGGACCACAGATACGCAGTATTTT,CASSQRGTTDTQYF
once,TRBJ2-2,TRBD2,TRBV13,TGTGCCAGCAGCTCCGGACTAGCGGGGAACACCGGGGAGCTGTTTTTT,CASSSGLAGNTGELFF
once,TRBJ2-1,TRBD2,TRBV7-9,TGTGCCAGCAGCTTACCCCTAGCGGGGAGCCATGAGCAGTTCTTC,CASSLPLAGSHEQFF
NA,TRBJ2-2,TRBD2,TRBV7-7,TGTGCTAGCAGCCCGCTTTTAGCGGGGGGGCCCGGGGAGCTGTTTTTT,CASSPLLAGGPGELFF
NA,TRBJ2-5,NA,TRBV9,TGTGCCAGCAGCGTAGGCTCAGGGGAGGCGACCCAGTACTTC,CASSVGSGEATQYF
NA,TRBJ2-7,NA,TRBV5-1,TGCGCCAGCAGCTCCCAGGGATCCCCCTACGAGCAGTACTTC,CASSSQGSPYEQYF
NA,TRBJ2-3,NA,TRBV7-8,TGTGCCAGCAGCTTAGGGAACGGGGGGCTCACAGATACGCAGTATTTT,CASSLGNGGLTDTQYF
NA,TRBJ1-2,NA,TRBV6-5,TGTGCCAGCAGTCCGCAGGGGTCCGGGTGGGGCTACACCTTC,CASSPQGSGWGYTF
NA,TRBJ1-2,NA,TRBV9,TGTGCCAGCAGCGAAGGCGGGAGGGGCCCTAACTATGGCTACACCTTC,CASSEGGRGPNYGYTF
NA,TRBJ1-2,NA,TRBV7-6,TGTGCCAGCAGCTTAGAACAGACTTCTAACTATGGCTACACCTTC,CASSLEQTSNYGYTF
NA,TRBJ2-7,NA,TRBV3-1/TRBV3-2,TGTGCCAGCAGCCACCCCCTCTCCTACGAGCAGTACTTC,CASSHPLSYEQYF
NA,TRBJ2-3,TRBD1,TRBV19,TGTGCCAGTAGTAAAGGACAGGGGAAGACAGATACGCAGTATTTT,CASSKGQGKTDTQYF
NA,TRBJ2-2,NA,TRBV4-1,TGCGCCAGCAGCCACTTGGGACGTGAGGTGGCCGGGGAGCTGTTTTTT,CASSHLGREVAGELFF
once,TRBJ2-2,TRBD2,TRBV4-1,TGCGCCAGCAGCCAAGATGGTTTCGGGGGGGCGAGGACCGGGGAGCTGTTTTTT,CASSQDGFGGARTGELFF